One and the same sample provided the 3 T cell receptor beta chains below, sequenced in a study of shared clonotypes between healthy human individuals. The protocol was immunoSEQ multiplex PCR, while the TCRdb copy is restricted to in-frame clones and leaves out a portion. This sample has 2 million to 2.5 million clones, with 85% to 95% found just once. The material sequenced was naive CD4+ T cells from PBMCs. The sample's subset: CD45RA+ positively selected. These receptors came from a man younger than 35 in good health. Some clones in this sample may be carry-over from other donors' samples.

As regards this clone: Other DNA sequences within the sample encode an identical CDR3. The rearrangement joins TRBV28 to TRBJ1-1; D perhaps matches TRBD1 (5 bases). The CDR3 contains 14 residues. Germline CDR1 and CDR2: MDHEN and SYDVKM. Trimming shortened V by 1 base and J by 0 bases, and 6 bases separated the two germline ends. The CDR3 DNA is TGTGCCAGCAGTTTATCAGGGATGAACACTGAAGCTTTCTTT. Translating gives CASSLSGMNTEAFF.

J is TRBJ2-1 and V is TRBV9; D call uncertain. Trimming removed 4 bases at V and 0 bases at J, with 14 bases between. This CDR3 has 16 amino acids. The germline V gene encodes CDR1 SGDLS and CDR2 YYNGEE. The CDR3 coding sequence is TGTGCCAGCAGCTCCCGACTGGCCCCCTCCTACAATGAGCAGTTCTTC. It specifies CASSSRLAPSYNEQFF.

Details on this clone: This same CDR3 is encoded by further DNA sequences in the sample. The CDR3 is CASSSPPGELFF. For the CDR3, the DNA is TGCGCCAGCAGCTCTCCCCCCGGGGAGCTGTTTTTT. The V call is TRBV5-1, the J call TRBJ2-2; the D is unclear. Trimming cost V 3 bases and J 6 bases, with 6 bases left between them. CDR3 size: 12 residues. Per the germline V gene, CDR1 is SGHRS and CDR2 is YFSETQ. Based on the CDR3 plus reference TRBV5-1 and TRBJ2-2, the full variable domain is KAGVTQTPRYLIKTRGQQVTLSCSPISGHRSVSWYQQTPGQGLQFLFEYFSETQRNKGNFPGRFSGRQFSNSRSEMNVSTLELGDSALYLCASSSPPGELFFGEGSRLTVL.